The 14 T cell receptor beta chains given below trace back to one sample, sequenced in a study of blood T cell repertoires in COVID-19. Sequencing was performed with immunoSEQ multiplex PCR; in TCRdb, only in-frame clones are kept and a portion is missing. Among about 52,000 clones, about four fifths were seen once, and the ten largest hold around 7.5%. Input material: peripheral blood. The receptors derive from a man aged 70 or older with active COVID-19.

The chain employs TRBV5-8 and TRBJ1-1; TRBD1 aligns across 9 bases. The germline V gene encodes CDR1 SGHTS and CDR2 YDEGEE. The CDR3 extends over 16 amino acids. Trimming took 4 bases from V and 1 from J; bases not matched to a gene: 8. This CDR3 reads CASSKRQGVRNTEAFF. The CDR3 DNA sequence: TGTGCCAGCAGCAAACGACAGGGGGTTCGGAACACTGAAGCTTTCTTT.

This sequence joins TRBV6-2 or TRBV6-3 and TRBJ2-1; D is possibly TRBD2 (6 bases). CDR1 MNHEY and CDR2 SVGEGT come from the germline V gene. Trimming took off 7 bases at V and 9 bases at J, with 22 bases between the two ends. This CDR3 comprises 15 residues. CDR3 coding DNA: TGTGCCAGCAACCCTGCCGGGAGCCCCGCGATTGAGCAGTTCTTC. Translation: CASNPAGSPAIEQFF.

The rearrangement links TRBV7-8 to TRBJ1-1, with 7 bases fitting TRBD1. The junction had 11 bases not matched to a gene; V was cut back by 1 base and J by 0 bases. Germline CDR1 is SGHVS and CDR2 is FQNEAQ. The CDR3 runs to 18 residues. CDR3 DNA sequence: TGTGCCAGCAGCTTAGTTGGCCGGACAGGTCATATGAACACTGAAGCTTTCTTT. It encodes CASSLVGRTGHMNTEAFF.

CDR3 protein: CASSLQGTLTEAFF. For the CDR3, the DNA is TGTGCCAGCAGCTTGCAGGGAACCTTAACTGAAGCTTTCTTT. This chain uses TRBV5-4 with TRBJ1-1; D possibly corresponds to TRBD1 (5 bases). This CDR3 is built from 14 residues. V dropped 1 base and J dropped 5 bases, with 12 bases sitting between them. Germline V lookup: CDR1 SGHNT, CDR2 YYREEE (reference sequence).

The chain combines TRBV4-3 with TRBJ2-3; the match to TRBD2 covers 7 bases. The V gene's germline CDR1 is LGHNA and CDR2 YSLEER. The CDR3 has 16 residues. The J segment lost 2 bases and the V segment lost 1 base, leaving 6 bases of the junction unmatched. DNA for the CDR3: TGCGCCAGCAGCCAAGGGACCGGGACTACCACAGATACGCAGTATTTT. It codes for CASSQGTGTTTDTQYF.

The rearrangement links TRBV7-2 to TRBJ2-4, with 8 bases aligning to TRBD1. The CDR3 covers 17 residues. Per the germline V gene, CDR1 is SGHTA and CDR2 is FQGNSA. The trim removed 1 base at V and 0 bases at J, leaving 5 bases unmatched. The CDR3 loop is CASSLGRDRIAKNIQYF. The CDR3 region has the DNA TGTGCCAGCAGCTTAGGGAGGGACAGGATAGCCAAAAACATTCAGTACTTC.

The chain links TRBV27 to TRBJ1-2; maybe TRBD1 (6 bases). V shed 3 bases and J shed 0 bases, with 11 bases lying between them. In germline, CDR1 is MNHEY, CDR2 SMNVEV (reference sequence). This CDR3 spans 15 amino acids. Here the CDR3 reads CASSFGQNPNYGYTF. CDR3 in DNA: TGTGCCAGCAGTTTCGGACAGAACCCTAACTATGGCTACACCTTC.

The gene calls are TRBV30 and TRBJ1-5; 10 bases align to TRBD1. The CDR3 runs 16 residues. The V gene's germline CDR1 is GTSNPN and CDR2 SVGIG (reference sequence). V was clipped by 1 base and J by 1 base; unmatched bases: 4. The DNA of the CDR3 is TGTGCCTGGAGTGCTAGGGACAGGGGCAGCAATCAGCCCCAGCATTTT. Translated, it gives CAWSARDRGSNQPQHF.

The chain has TRBV5-6 and TRBJ1-5; tentative D call: TRBD1 (6 bases). The CDR3 sequence is 15 residues long. The germline CDR1 and CDR2 sequences are SGHDT and YYEEEE. The V and J ends lost 0 bases and 3 bases respectively, with 10 bases between them. The CDR3 protein is CASSLAGADNQPQHF. CDR3 nucleotides: TGTGCCAGCAGCTTGGCAGGGGCCGACAATCAGCCCCAGCATTTT.

The chain is built from TRBV7-2 and TRBJ2-1, with 7 nucleotides matching TRBD1. The length of the CDR3 is 14 residues. CDR1 SGHTA and CDR2 FQGNSA come from the germline V gene. V shed 5 bases and J 8 bases; nucleotides not matched to a gene: 9. Here the CDR3 reads CASSPGQRFDEQFF. CDR3 bases: TGTGCCAGCAGCCCGGGACAGAGATTCGATGAGCAGTTCTTC.

The chain employs TRBV7-9 and TRBJ2-6; possibly TRBD1 for D (6 bases). Germline CDR1 and CDR2: SEHNR and FQNEAQ (reference sequence). V lost 5 bases, J lost 1 base, and 18 bases lay in between. The CDR3 contains 18 residues. The CDR3 DNA follows: TGTGCCAGCAGCCCCACGTGGACAGAAGTTTCTGGGGCCAACGTCCTGACTTTC. Protein: CASSPTWTEVSGANVLTF.

This clone was seen only once. The gene calls are TRBV5-6 and TRBJ2-6, with D possibly being TRBD1 (6 bases). The CDR3 runs 18 residues. Germline V CDR1 and CDR2: SGHDT, YYEEEE. Trimming took 2 bases from V and 0 from J, leaving 15 bases between them. The CDR3 is CASSFRGQTRSGANVLTF. CDR3 nucleotides: TGTGCCAGCAGCTTCAGAGGACAGACCCGCTCTGGGGCCAACGTCCTGACTTTC. Filled out from reference TRBV5-6 and TRBJ2-6, the complete variable domain reads DAGVTQSPTHLIKTRGQQVTLRCSPKSGHDTVSWYQQALGQGPQFIFQYYEEEERQRGNFPDRFSGHQFPNYSSELNVNALLLGDSALYLCASSFRGQTRSGANVLTFGAGSRLTVL.

Here the CDR3 reads CASSIDIGQGMSNQPQHF. CDR3 in DNA: TGTGCCAGTAGTATAGATATAGGACAGGGGATGAGCAATCAGCCCCAGCATTTT. The rearrangement uses TRBV19 and TRBJ1-5, with 9 bases identical to TRBD1. The junction had 7 bases not matched to a gene; V was cut back by 0 bases and J by 1 base. The CDR3 extends over 18 amino acids. From germline, CDR1 is LNHDA and CDR2 SQIVND (reference sequence).

The rearrangement joins TRBV10-3 to TRBJ2-7; unclear D gene. The CDR3 has 13 amino acids. Trimming left V 4 bases short and J 2 bases short, with 9 bases between. Germline CDR1 and CDR2: ENHRY and SYGVKD. CDR3 sequence: CAISGAETYEQYF. The CDR3 nucleotides read TGTGCCATCAGTGGAGCCGAGACCTACGAGCAGTACTTC.